The rows below give T cell receptor beta chains drawn from one sample of a study of blood T cells in healthy people across ages. TCRdb passed the 5' RACE reads through MiXCR, listing each CDR3 protein once. This table holds about 1.1 million distinct CDR3 sequences, more than 30% found once. Sequencing input: blood. All receptors come from a man in his late teens or twenties in good health. Each CDR3 is given with its conserved first and last residue. Each record gives: clone size, D gene, J gene, V gene, CDR3 protein, CDR3 DNA. The D gene is left open where the match is weak. Some rows mark clone size as missing; the rest say once, few, many or name a class of expanded clone.

size: NA; D: NA; J: TRBJ2-1; V: TRBV6-5; CDR3: CASGGRGRNGEQFF; DNA: TGTGCCAGCGGAGGACGAGGGAGGAATGGTGAGCAGTTCTTC
size: NA; D: NA; J: TRBJ1-1; V: TRBV11-1; CDR3: CASSLDPLQAGHLSLNTEAFF; DNA: TGTGCCAGCAGCTTAGACCCCCTCCAAGCGGGACACCTCTCCCTGAACACTGAAGCTTTCTTT
size: few; D: TRBD1; J: TRBJ2-3; V: TRBV20-1; CDR3: CSPTGGTDSTDTQYF; DNA: TGCAGCCCGACAGGGGGGACAGACAGCACAGATACGCAGTATTTT
size: few; D: NA; J: TRBJ2-7; V: TRBV12-3/TRBV12-4; CDR3: CASSLAPPDEQYF; DNA: TGTGCCAGCAGTTTAGCCCCACCTGACGAGCAGTACTTC
size: NA; D: NA; J: TRBJ2-2; V: TRBV28; CDR3: CASSWVQGTGELFF; DNA: TGTGCCAGCAGTTGGGTCCAGGGCACCGGGGAGCTGTTTTTT
size: few; D: NA; J: TRBJ2-5; V: TRBV14; CDR3: CASSLNIQETQYF; DNA: TGTGCCAGCAGCCTAAACATCCAAGAGACCCAGTACTTC
size: NA; D: NA; J: TRBJ1-4; V: TRBV7-9; CDR3: CASSSKEAGELFF; DNA: TGTGCCAGCAGCTCCAAGGAGGCGGGTGAACTGTTTTTT
size: NA; D: TRBD2; J: TRBJ2-7; V: TRBV6-2/TRBV6-3; CDR3: CASSYWGLGQYSYEQYF; DNA: TGTGCCAGCAGTTACTGGGGACTAGGACAGTACTCCTACGAGCAGTACTTC
size: NA; D: TRBD1; J: TRBJ1-4; V: TRBV4-3; CDR3: CASSQGTGVILEKLFF; DNA: TGCGCCAGCAGCCAAGGGACAGGGGTCATTTTGGAAAAACTGTTTTTT
size: many; D: TRBD1; J: TRBJ1-2; V: TRBV14; CDR3: CASSQGTVYGYTF; DNA: TGTGCCAGCAGCCAGGGGACAGTCTATGGCTACACCTTC
size: few; D: NA; J: TRBJ1-1; V: TRBV29-1; CDR3: CSVEQGGNTEAFF; DNA: TGCAGCGTTGAGCAGGGCGGGAACACTGAAGCTTTCTTT
size: many; D: NA; J: TRBJ1-2; V: TRBV4-3; CDR3: CASSQGGSTYGYTF; DNA: TGCGCCAGCAGCCAAGGAGGCAGTACATATGGCTACACCTTC
size: few; D: NA; J: TRBJ1-5; V: TRBV27; CDR3: CASRGTSNQPQHF; DNA: TGTGCCAGCAGGGGGACATCGAATCAGCCCCAGCATTTT
size: NA; D: NA; J: TRBJ2-7; V: TRBV7-9; CDR3: CASSPPRAGRYEQYF; DNA: TGTGCCAGCAGCCCCCCACGAGCGGGCCGCTACGAGCAGTACTTC
size: NA; D: TRBD2; J: TRBJ2-1; V: TRBV14; CDR3: CASSQLWTSGYNEQFF; DNA: TGTGCCAGCAGCCAACTCTGGACTAGCGGCTACAATGAGCAGTTCTTC
size: NA; D: NA; J: TRBJ2-7; V: TRBV15; CDR3: CATSRDQNYEQYF; DNA: TGTGCCACCAGCAGAGATCAGAACTACGAGCAGTACTTC
size: NA; D: TRBD1; J: TRBJ1-2; V: TRBV9; CDR3: CASSRSDRAGSYTF; DNA: TGTGCCAGCAGCAGATCCGACAGGGCCGGATCCTACACCTTC
size: NA; D: TRBD1; J: TRBJ2-5; V: TRBV12-3/TRBV12-4; CDR3: CASSNNGDREETQYF; DNA: TGTGCCAGCAGCAACAATGGGGACAGGGAAGAGACCCAGTACTTC
size: once; D: NA; J: TRBJ2-3; V: TRBV16; CDR3: CASSPGTVRLTDTQYF; DNA: TGTGCCAGCAGCCCTGGGACCGTCAGACTCACAGATACGCAGTATTTT
size: many; D: NA; J: TRBJ1-2; V: TRBV7-2; CDR3: CASSAYGYTF; DNA: TGTGCCAGCAGCGCGTATGGCTACACCTTC
size: few; D: NA; J: TRBJ2-4; V: TRBV30; CDR3: CAWSGRGKKNIQYF; DNA: TGTGCCTGGAGTGGGCGCGGGAAAAAAAACATTCAGTACTTC
size: NA; D: NA; J: TRBJ1-2; V: TRBV29-1; CDR3: CSVYPLYGYTF; DNA: TGCAGCGTTTATCCGCTCTATGGCTACACCTTC
size: NA; D: TRBD1; J: TRBJ2-1; V: TRBV28; CDR3: CASSPEGQAIGDEQFF; DNA: TGTGCCAGCAGTCCGGAGGGACAGGCCATTGGTGATGAGCAGTTCTTC
size: few; D: NA; J: TRBJ2-2; V: TRBV20-1; CDR3: CSARLGQNTGELFF; DNA: TGCAGTGCTAGACTGGGACAGAACACCGGGGAGCTGTTTTTT
size: NA; D: NA; J: TRBJ2-3; V: TRBV7-2; CDR3: CASLEADTQYF; DNA: TGTGCCAGCTTAGAGGCAGATACGCAGTATTTT
size: NA; D: NA; J: TRBJ1-2; V: TRBV28; CDR3: CASSGRDANYGYTF; DNA: TGTGCCAGCAGTGGCAGGGATGCTAACTATGGCTACACCTTC
size: few; D: TRBD1; J: TRBJ1-1; V: TRBV29-1; CDR3: CSVIGTGGKDVTEAFF; DNA: TGCAGCGTTATAGGGACAGGGGGCAAGGATGTCACTGAAGCTTTCTTT
size: NA; D: TRBD2; J: TRBJ2-3; V: TRBV7-9; CDR3: CASSLFFRTRPSTDTQYF; DNA: TGTGCCAGCAGCTTATTTTTCAGGACTAGACCGAGCACAGATACGCAGTATTTT
size: many; D: TRBD2; J: TRBJ2-1; V: TRBV4-2; CDR3: CASSQVAGSYNEQFF; DNA: TGTGCCAGCAGCCAAGTAGCGGGCTCCTACAATGAGCAGTTCTTC
size: NA; D: NA; J: TRBJ2-7; V: TRBV4-3; CDR3: CASSLHPGGRASYEQYF; DNA: TGCGCCAGCAGCCTCCACCCCGGGGGTCGAGCGTCCTACGAGCAGTACTTC
size: few; D: TRBD1; J: TRBJ1-2; V: TRBV6-2/TRBV6-3; CDR3: CASSYSRGQDGYTF; DNA: TGTGCCAGCAGTTACTCGAGGGGACAGGATGGCTACACCTTC
size: few; D: TRBD2; J: TRBJ2-1; V: TRBV20-1; CDR3: CSAREVAGVYNEQFF; DNA: TGCAGTGCTAGAGAGGTAGCGGGGGTTTACAATGAGCAGTTCTTC
size: NA; D: TRBD2; J: TRBJ2-1; V: TRBV7-9; CDR3: CASSPGLAGASYNEQFF; DNA: TGTGCCAGCAGCCCCGGACTAGCGGGGGCCTCCTACAATGAGCAGTTCTTC
size: NA; D: NA; J: TRBJ1-5; V: TRBV6-2/TRBV6-3; CDR3: CASSYADGTFQPQHF; DNA: TGTGCCAGCAGTTACGCAGACGGGACATTTCAGCCCCAGCATTTT
size: few; D: NA; J: TRBJ2-1; V: TRBV7-9; CDR3: CASSLDFGFYNEQFF; DNA: TGTGCCAGCAGCTTAGATTTTGGGTTTTACAATGAGCAGTTCTTC
size: NA; D: TRBD1; J: TRBJ2-2; V: TRBV27; CDR3: CASTTGAPGGELFF; DNA: TGTGCCAGCACTACAGGGGCTCCGGGTGGGGAGCTGTTTTTT
size: many; D: NA; J: TRBJ2-5; V: TRBV7-3; CDR3: CASSLGATETQYF; DNA: TGTGCCAGCAGCTTAGGGGCTACGGAGACCCAGTACTTC
size: NA; D: NA; J: TRBJ2-7; V: TRBV7-9; CDR3: CASSPRASDSYEQYF; DNA: TGTGCCAGCAGCCCCCGGGCTAGCGATAGCTACGAGCAGTACTTC
size: NA; D: NA; J: TRBJ2-3; V: TRBV6-2/TRBV6-3; CDR3: CASSYSVEEPADTQYF; DNA: TGTGCCAGCAGTTACTCGGTAGAGGAACCCGCAGATACGCAGTATTTT
size: few; D: NA; J: TRBJ1-1; V: TRBV6-5; CDR3: CASTRGVGTEAFF; DNA: TGTGCCAGCACTCGGGGTGTTGGCACTGAAGCTTTCTTT
size: NA; D: NA; J: TRBJ2-1; V: TRBV7-2; CDR3: CASSFSHFTSYNEQFF; DNA: TGTGCCAGCAGCTTTTCGCACTTCACCTCCTACAATGAGCAGTTCTTC
size: many; D: NA; J: TRBJ1-1; V: TRBV5-1; CDR3: CASSPGQPNTEAFF; DNA: TGTGCCAGCAGCCCAGGACAGCCGAACACTGAAGCTTTCTTT
size: few; D: TRBD2; J: TRBJ2-2; V: TRBV7-3; CDR3: CASSGTGAGTGELFF; DNA: TGTGCCAGCAGCGGAACAGGAGCGGGGACCGGGGAGCTGTTTTTT
size: few; D: NA; J: TRBJ2-5; V: TRBV10-3; CDR3: CAISESPTQETQYF; DNA: TGTGCCATCAGTGAGTCCCCCACACAAGAGACCCAGTACTTC
size: NA; D: NA; J: TRBJ1-2; V: TRBV12-3/TRBV12-4; CDR3: CAGSLGRRRDSNYGYTF; DNA: TGTGCCGGCAGTTTAGGAAGAAGAAGAGACTCCAACTATGGCTACACCTTC
size: NA; D: TRBD1; J: TRBJ1-4; V: TRBV5-1; CDR3: CASGQEVGEKLFF; DNA: TGCGCCAGCGGACAGGAGGTTGGTGAAAAACTGTTTTTT
size: NA; D: TRBD1; J: TRBJ1-5; V: TRBV6-6; CDR3: CASSYDRAGQPQHF; DNA: TGTGCCAGCAGCTATGACAGGGCCGGTCAGCCCCAGCATTTT
size: NA; D: NA; J: TRBJ1-6; V: TRBV12-3/TRBV12-4; CDR3: CASRTGTDSPLHF; DNA: TGTGCCAGCAGAACCGGGACGGATTCACCCCTCCACTTT